This TCR beta chain was sequenced in a study of early T cells in non-severe SARS-CoV-2 infection. This clonotype has a handful of counts. TCRdb re-analysed the 5' RACE reads in MiXCR, keeping a single row per CDR3 protein. The sample shows about 46,000 distinct CDR3 sequences, around a tenth of them seen only once. The TCR sequence derives from an adult who was a healthcare worker with PCR-confirmed SARS-CoV-2 infection or an uninfected control (not recorded which). Source: whole blood, taken at baseline.

The CDR3 reads CASSEGPSYEQYF. Written as DNA, the CDR3 is TGTGCCAGCAGTGAGGGGCCCTCCTACGAGCAGTACTTC. The rearrangement uses TRBV6-2 or TRBV6-3 and TRBJ2-7; D could derive from TRBD1 or TRBD2 (5 bases each). Trimming removed 5 bases from V and 0 bases from J, with 8 bases in between. CDR1 is MNHEY and CDR2 is SVGEGT in the germline V gene. The CDR3 spans 13 residues.